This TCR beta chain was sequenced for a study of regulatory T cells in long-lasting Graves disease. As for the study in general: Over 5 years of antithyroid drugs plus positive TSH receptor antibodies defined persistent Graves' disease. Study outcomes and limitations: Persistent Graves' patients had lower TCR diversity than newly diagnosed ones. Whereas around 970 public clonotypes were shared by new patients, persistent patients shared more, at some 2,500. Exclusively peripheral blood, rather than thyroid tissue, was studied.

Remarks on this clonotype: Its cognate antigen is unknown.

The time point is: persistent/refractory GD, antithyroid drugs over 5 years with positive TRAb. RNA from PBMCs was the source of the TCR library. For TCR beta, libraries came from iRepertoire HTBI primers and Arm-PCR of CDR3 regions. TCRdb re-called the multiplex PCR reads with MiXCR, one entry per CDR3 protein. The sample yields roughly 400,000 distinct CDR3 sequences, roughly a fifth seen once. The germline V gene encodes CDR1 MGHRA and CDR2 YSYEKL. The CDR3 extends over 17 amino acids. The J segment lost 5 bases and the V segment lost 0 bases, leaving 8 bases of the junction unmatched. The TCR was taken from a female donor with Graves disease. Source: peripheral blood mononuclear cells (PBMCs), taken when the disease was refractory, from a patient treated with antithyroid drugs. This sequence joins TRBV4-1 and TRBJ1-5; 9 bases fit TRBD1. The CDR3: CASSQDLATGGDQPQHF. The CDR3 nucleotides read TGCGCCAGCAGCCAAGATCTCGCGACAGGGGGAGATCAGCCCCAGCATTTT.